This T cell receptor beta chain was retrieved from a study of T cell responses to AZD1222 COVID-19 vaccine. The wider study: Doses given second, at about 4 or about 12 weeks, were pooled.

The method was immunoSEQ multiplex PCR; TCRdb's version includes in-frame clones alone and lacks a portion of them. This sample has 100,000 to 130,000 clones, with 91% found just once. The clonotype comes from an adult in good health. Here the sequenced sample was peripheral blood, taken on day 0 of AZD1222 vaccination.

CDR3 bases: TGTGCCAGCAGTGTTTGGGACAGGGTGGAAGAAAAACTGTTTTTT. The encoded protein is CASSVWDRVEEKLFF. The gene calls are TRBV2 and TRBJ1-4; 9 bases fit TRBD1. The CDR3 sequence is 15 residues long. The V segment lost 4 bases and the J segment 8 bases; nucleotides outside the gene matches: 8. Germline CDR1 SNHLY, CDR2 FYNNEI.